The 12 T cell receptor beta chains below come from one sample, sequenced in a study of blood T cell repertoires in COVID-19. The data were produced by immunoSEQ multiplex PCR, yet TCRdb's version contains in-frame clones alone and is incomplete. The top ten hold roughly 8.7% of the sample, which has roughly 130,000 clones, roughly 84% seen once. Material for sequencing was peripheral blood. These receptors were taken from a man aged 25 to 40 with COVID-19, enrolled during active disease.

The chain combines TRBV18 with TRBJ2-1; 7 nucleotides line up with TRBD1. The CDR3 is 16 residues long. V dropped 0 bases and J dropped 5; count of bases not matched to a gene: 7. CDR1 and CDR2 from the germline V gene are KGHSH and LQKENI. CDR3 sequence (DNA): TGTGCCAGCTCACCACCGAGCAGGGGGTTACACAATGAGCAGTTCTTC. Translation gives CASSPPSRGLHNEQFF.

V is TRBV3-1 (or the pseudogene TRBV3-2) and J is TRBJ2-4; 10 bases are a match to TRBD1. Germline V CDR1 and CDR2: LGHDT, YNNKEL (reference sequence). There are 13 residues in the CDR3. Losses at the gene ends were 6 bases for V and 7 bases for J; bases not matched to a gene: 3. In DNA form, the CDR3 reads TGTGCCAGCAGTCCGGGACAGGGGAACATTCAGTACTTC. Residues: CASSPGQGNIQYF.

The CDR3 nucleotides are TGTGCCAGCAGGGGCGTGCTCCAAGAGACCCAGTACTTC. This codes for CASRGVLQETQYF. This chain joins TRBV2 and TRBJ2-5; D not certain. This CDR3 has 13 residues. Trimming stripped 6 bases from V and 1 base from J, with 9 bases between. In germline, CDR1 is SNHLY, CDR2 FYNNEI.

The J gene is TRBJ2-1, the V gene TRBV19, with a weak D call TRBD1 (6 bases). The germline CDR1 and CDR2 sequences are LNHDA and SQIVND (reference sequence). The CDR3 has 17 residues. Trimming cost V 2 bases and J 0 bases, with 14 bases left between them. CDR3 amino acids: CASSIRGSGFSYNEQFF. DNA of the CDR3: TGTGCCAGTAGTATAAGGGGGTCGGGTTTCTCCTACAATGAGCAGTTCTTC.

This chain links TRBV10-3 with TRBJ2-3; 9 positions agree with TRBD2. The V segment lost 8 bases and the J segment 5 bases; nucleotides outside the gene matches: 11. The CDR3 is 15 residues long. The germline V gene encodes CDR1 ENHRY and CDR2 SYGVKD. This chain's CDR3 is CAILGMVAGEDTQYF. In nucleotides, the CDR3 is TGTGCCATCTTGGGGATGGTAGCGGGAGAAGATACGCAGTATTTT.

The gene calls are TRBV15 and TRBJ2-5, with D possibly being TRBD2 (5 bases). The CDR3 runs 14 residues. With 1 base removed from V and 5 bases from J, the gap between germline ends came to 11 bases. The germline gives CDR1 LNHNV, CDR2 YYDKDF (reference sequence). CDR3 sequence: CATSRVTGWETQYF. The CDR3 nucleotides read TGTGCCACCAGCAGAGTGACGGGGTGGGAGACCCAGTACTTC.

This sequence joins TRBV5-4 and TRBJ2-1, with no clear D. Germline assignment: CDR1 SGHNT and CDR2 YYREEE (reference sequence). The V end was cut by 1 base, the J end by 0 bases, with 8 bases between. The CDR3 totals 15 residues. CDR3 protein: CASSLSTNSYNEQFF. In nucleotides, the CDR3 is TGTGCCAGCAGCTTGTCTACCAACTCCTACAATGAGCAGTTCTTC.

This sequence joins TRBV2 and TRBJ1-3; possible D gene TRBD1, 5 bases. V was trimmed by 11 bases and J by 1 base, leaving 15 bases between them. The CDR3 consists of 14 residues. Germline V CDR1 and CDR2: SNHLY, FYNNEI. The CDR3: CASGRGGSGNTIYF. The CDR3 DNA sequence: TGTGCCTCCGGGCGGGGGGGATCTGGAAACACCATATATTTT.

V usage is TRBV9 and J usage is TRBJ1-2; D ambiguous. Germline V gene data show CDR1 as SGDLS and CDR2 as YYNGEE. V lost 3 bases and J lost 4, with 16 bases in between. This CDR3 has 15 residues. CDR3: CASSATPPGPYGYTF. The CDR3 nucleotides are TGTGCCAGCAGCGCCACCCCACCAGGCCCCTATGGCTACACCTTC.

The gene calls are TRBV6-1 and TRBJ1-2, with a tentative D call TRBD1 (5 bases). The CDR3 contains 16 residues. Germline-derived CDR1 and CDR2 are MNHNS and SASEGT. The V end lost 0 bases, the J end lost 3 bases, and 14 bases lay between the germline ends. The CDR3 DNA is TGTGCCAGCAGTGAAGCGGGGGGAGCCACCTACTATGGCTACACCTTC. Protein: CASSEAGGATYYGYTF.

The CDR3 here is CASGTGNTNYGYTF. The CDR3 region has the DNA TGTGCCAGCGGTACAGGGAACACTAACTATGGCTACACCTTC. The rearrangement uses TRBV7-3 and TRBJ1-2; D is possibly TRBD1 (6 bases). CDR3 length equals 14 residues. Germline V gives CDR1 SGHTA, CDR2 FQGTGA. The V end was cut by 8 bases, the J end by 0 bases, with 13 bases between.

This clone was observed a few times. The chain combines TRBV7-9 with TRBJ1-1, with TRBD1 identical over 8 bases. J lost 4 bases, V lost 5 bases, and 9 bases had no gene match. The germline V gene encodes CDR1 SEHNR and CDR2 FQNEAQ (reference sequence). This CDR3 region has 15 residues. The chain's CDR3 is CASSQRTGGITEAFF. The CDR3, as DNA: TGTGCCAGCAGCCAACGTACAGGGGGAATCACTGAAGCTTTCTTT.